A selection of T cell receptor beta chains follows, all from one sample in a study of CXCR3-negative and CXCR3-positive naive CD8 T cells. TCRdb re-called the 5' RACE reads and shows each CDR3 protein once, DNA omitted. The sample totals about 120,000 distinct CDR3 sequences. Sequenced: naive CXCR3- CD8+ T cells from blood. The receptors were sampled from a human donor in good health. Some clones in this sample may be carry-over from other donors' samples. Each CDR3 is given with its conserved first and last residue. Each record gives: J gene, V gene, CDR3 protein.

j_gene: TRBJ2-1; v_gene: TRBV5-1; CDR3aa: CASSPSKGSYNEQFF
j_gene: TRBJ2-1; v_gene: TRBV5-1; CDR3aa: CASSSVVNEQFF
j_gene: TRBJ2-7; v_gene: TRBV20-1; CDR3aa: CSAEVVYEQYF
j_gene: TRBJ1-2; v_gene: TRBV29-1; CDR3aa: CSVEDRELGAYGYTF
j_gene: TRBJ2-7; v_gene: TRBV7-9; CDR3aa: CASSLGEGDRTYEQYF
j_gene: TRBJ1-2; v_gene: TRBV9; CDR3aa: CASSSTRDKQYYGYTF
j_gene: TRBJ1-1; v_gene: TRBV5-1; CDR3aa: CASSLSSGSRNTEAFF
j_gene: TRBJ1-1; v_gene: TRBV4-1; CDR3aa: CASSRGGSEAFF
j_gene: TRBJ2-7; v_gene: TRBV28; CDR3aa: CASRSRQGEKSYEQYF
j_gene: TRBJ2-1; v_gene: TRBV29-1; CDR3aa: CSVEGGDYNEQFF
j_gene: TRBJ2-5; v_gene: TRBV7-6; CDR3aa: CASSPGTDQETQYF
j_gene: TRBJ2-7; v_gene: TRBV21-1; CDR3aa: CARNSARPRSYEQYF
j_gene: TRBJ2-1; v_gene: TRBV29-1; CDR3aa: CSVEAFTGVAPNEQFF
j_gene: TRBJ2-7; v_gene: TRBV7-2; CDR3aa: CASSSNLRGSTYEQYF
j_gene: TRBJ2-7; v_gene: TRBV7-9; CDR3aa: CASGGTGGRVSYEQYF
j_gene: TRBJ2-3; v_gene: TRBV28; CDR3aa: CASTPLSPGGTDTQYF
j_gene: TRBJ1-1; v_gene: TRBV7-8; CDR3aa: CASSPGAGNTEAFF
j_gene: TRBJ2-7; v_gene: TRBV5-1; CDR3aa: CASSRGGMNEQYF
j_gene: TRBJ2-1; v_gene: TRBV28; CDR3aa: CASVSGWALSRNEQFF
j_gene: TRBJ2-1; v_gene: TRBV11-2; CDR3aa: CASSSPRAGVGYNEQFF
j_gene: TRBJ2-3; v_gene: TRBV7-9; CDR3aa: CASRQGQGIVGSTDTQYF
j_gene: TRBJ2-3; v_gene: TRBV29-1; CDR3aa: CSVKRLAETDTQYF
j_gene: TRBJ2-7; v_gene: TRBV7-9; CDR3aa: CASSTAGGYEQYF
j_gene: TRBJ2-7; v_gene: TRBV7-9; CDR3aa: CASSGWGTSGGASYEQYF
j_gene: TRBJ2-7; v_gene: TRBV15; CDR3aa: CATRPASGSYEQYF
j_gene: TRBJ1-4; v_gene: TRBV19; CDR3aa: CASSRDPLLFF